What follows are 22 T cell receptor beta chains derived from one specimen sequenced in a study of CD8 T cells in ankylosing spondylitis. For these TCRs, the target antigens are not known. Findings and caveats of the study: Typical of ankylosing spondylitis blood, it appeared, was a TCR beta motif of fewer than ten highly homologous variants.

Via MiXCR, TCRdb re-called the 5' RACE reads, giving one row per CDR3 protein. The table shows about 210,000 distinct CDR3 sequences, with just under 7.5% occurring only once. Sequencing was done on a sample of blood, either unsorted or a sorted T cell fraction (not recorded which). The receptor source for this set is a male donor with ankylosing spondylitis.

In this sample, this clonotype turned up many times. This chain joins TRBV7-9 and TRBJ2-1; tentatively, D is TRBD1 (6 bases). The germline V gene encodes CDR1 SEHNR and CDR2 FQNEAQ (reference sequence). The germline V and J ends were trimmed by 6 bases and 8 bases, with 11 bases remaining between them. This CDR3 is built from 12 residues. Here the CDR3 reads CASSLQGHEQFF. The CDR3 DNA reads as TGTGCCAGCAGTTTACAGGGCCATGAGCAGTTCTTC.

This clonotype was counted at least ten times. This chain uses TRBV20-1 with TRBJ2-1, with 8 nucleotides matching TRBD2. Trimming at V came to 1 base and at J to 1 base, leaving 3 bases not matched to a gene. Per the germline V gene, CDR1 is DFQATT and CDR2 is SNEGSKA (reference sequence). The CDR3 is made up of 15 amino acids. DNA of the CDR3: TGCAGTGCTAGAGGCAGCGGGGGTTCCTACAATGAGCAGTTCTTC. Translated, it gives CSARGSGGSYNEQFF.

This clonotype was detected many times. The gene calls are TRBV12-3 or TRBV12-4 and TRBJ1-2; 7 nucleotides match TRBD1. V trimming: 7 bases; J trimming: 7 bases; junction bases outside the gene matches: 18. The CDR3 has 16 residues. The CDR3 sequence is CASTNPRDSLMGGYTF. In nucleotides, the CDR3 is TGTGCCAGCACCAACCCCCGGGACAGCCTAATGGGTGGCTACACCTTC.

This clonotype was recorded at least ten times. The gene calls are TRBV7-8 and TRBJ2-5; D may be TRBD1 (6 bases). The germline V gene encodes CDR1 SGHVS and CDR2 FQNEAQ. V gave up 6 bases and J gave up 4 bases, with 15 bases separating them. There are 14 residues in the CDR3. In DNA form, the CDR3 reads TGTGCCAGCAGAACTTGGAGAGGGGGAGAGACCCAGTACTTC. Its translation: CASRTWRGGETQYF.

The table lists this clonotype with many counts. This rearrangement joins TRBV12-3 or TRBV12-4 to TRBJ2-7; D possibly uses TRBD1 or TRBD2 (6 bases each). The length of the CDR3 is 14 residues. The germline V and J ends were trimmed by 7 bases and 0 bases, with 13 bases remaining between them. CDR3 nucleotide sequence: TGTGCCAGCACGTTTGGGGGGCTCTCCTACGAGCAGTACTTC. Translating it yields CASTFGGLSYEQYF.

This clonotype has a count of ten or more. CDR3 region: CSVGGQGRNEQYF. As DNA, the CDR3 is TGCAGCGTTGGCGGACAGGGACGGAACGAGCAGTACTTC. J is TRBJ2-7 and V is TRBV29-1, with 8 nucleotides matching TRBD1. Germline trimming cut 4 bases from V and 5 bases from J; bases unmatched to any gene: 7. Germline V CDR1 and CDR2: SQVTM, ANQGSEA. This CDR3 is built from 13 residues.

This clonotype was observed at least ten times. The chain has TRBV27 and TRBJ2-1; D unresolved. CDR1 and CDR2 from the germline V gene are MNHEY and SMNVEV (reference sequence). V dropped 0 bases and J dropped 4 bases, with 7 bases sitting between them. CDR3 length equals 14 residues. The CDR3: CASSLSGLYNEQFF. CDR3 DNA: TGTGCCAGCAGTTTATCGGGCCTTTACAATGAGCAGTTCTTC.

V is TRBV20-1 and J is TRBJ2-1; D is perhaps TRBD2 (6 bases). The CDR3 loop spans 14 amino acids. V lost 8 bases to trimming and J lost 3 bases, with 17 bases between them. Germline assignment: CDR1 DFQATT and CDR2 SNEGSKA (reference sequence). The CDR3 here is CSSSLGAGYNEQFF. The CDR3 DNA sequence: TGCAGTTCGAGCCTGGGAGCGGGCTACAATGAGCAGTTCTTC.

This clonotype has a handful of counts. This chain uses TRBV5-1 with TRBJ2-3, with no clear D. The CDR3 is 16 residues long. The germline V and J ends were trimmed by 0 bases and 0 bases, with 11 bases remaining between them. Germline-derived CDR1 and CDR2 are SGHRS and YFSETQ. This chain's CDR3 is CASSLEPELSTDTQYF. The CDR3 nucleotides are TGCGCCAGCAGCTTGGAGCCGGAGCTCAGCACAGATACGCAGTATTTT.

This clonotype came up many times. The chain carries TRBV5-1 and TRBJ2-7, with TRBD1 matching 8 bases. This CDR3 has 15 amino acids. V was pared by 5 bases and J by 0 bases, with 7 bases of the junction left unmatched. Germline assignment: CDR1 SGHRS and CDR2 YFSETQ. CDR3 DNA: TGCGCCAGCAGATACGGACAGGGCTTCTCCTACGAGCAGTACTTC. This sequence encodes CASRYGQGFSYEQYF.

This clonotype was counted at least ten times. A junction boundary mismatches the germline segment, possibly from a read error. The J gene is TRBJ2-1, the V gene TRBV20-1; no firm D call. Germline V gives CDR1 DFQATT, CDR2 SNEGSKA (reference sequence). The CDR3 is 10 residues long. CDR3 sequence reads: CSATYNEQFF. CDR3 nucleotides: TGCAGCGCTACATACAATGAGCAGTTCTTC.

This chain uses TRBV4-3 with TRBJ2-3; TRBD2 is a possible D gene (5 bases). V was cut by 3 bases and J by 3 bases, with 25 bases left in between. This CDR3 contains 19 residues. Per the germline V gene, CDR1 is LGHNA and CDR2 is YSLEER. The CDR3 loop is CASSHGELNGEVETDTQYF. The CDR3 nucleotides are TGCGCCAGCAGCCATGGGGAGCTGAATGGGGAAGTCGAAACAGATACGCAGTATTTT.

This clonotype was seen at least ten times. This chain connects TRBV4-1 to TRBJ2-3; 7 nucleotides align to TRBD1. CDR3 size: 15 residues. The ends lost 5 bases at V and 6 bases at J; junction bases unmatched: 11. Germline CDR1 reads MGHRA; CDR2 reads YSYEKL. CDR3 loop: CASSLRDSPGDTQYF. In DNA, the CDR3 is TGCGCCAGCAGCTTACGGGACAGCCCGGGGGATACGCAGTATTTT.

Many counts were recorded for this clonotype. The rearrangement joins TRBV10-3 to TRBJ2-5; 12 nucleotides match TRBD2. V was clipped by 5 bases and J by 4 bases; unmatched bases: 5. Germline V gene lookup returns CDR1 ENHRY and CDR2 SYGVKD. The CDR3 length is 15 residues. The CDR3 loop reads CAISKTSGGRETQYF. CDR3 in DNA: TGTGCCATCAGTAAGACTAGCGGGGGCAGAGAGACCCAGTACTTC.

The V call is TRBV12-3 or TRBV12-4, the J call TRBJ1-2, with D maybe TRBD1 (6 bases). The CDR3 is 15 amino acids. V was pared by 5 bases and J by 4 bases, with 17 bases between. This CDR3 reads CASSIHRAPSYGYTF. The CDR3 DNA reads as TGTGCCAGCAGTATCCACAGGGCCCCTAGCTATGGCTACACCTTC.

This clonotype was observed a few times. This sequence joins TRBV11-2 and TRBJ2-3; 9 nucleotides align to TRBD1. The CDR3 consists of 16 residues. V lost 2 bases, J lost 4 bases, and 7 bases stayed unmatched. The germline gives CDR1 SGHAT, CDR2 FQNNGV. The CDR3 bases are TGTGCCAGCAGCTTAACAGGGGGCGCTTTGGCAGATACGCAGTATTTT. Its translation: CASSLTGGALADTQYF.

The rearrangement uses TRBV20-1 and TRBJ2-7, with D unclear. Per the germline V gene, CDR1 is DFQATT and CDR2 is SNEGSKA (reference sequence). With 0 bases removed from V and 3 bases from J, the gap between germline ends came to 15 bases. This CDR3 contains 15 residues. DNA for the CDR3: TGCAGTGCTAGAGATCTCCAGGCAGATTACTACGAGCAGTACTTC. It encodes CSARDLQADYYEQYF.

This clonotype was detected ten times or more. V gene TRBV5-1 combines with J gene TRBJ2-7; the match to TRBD2 covers 8 bases. The CDR3 runs 14 residues. CDR1 is SGHRS and CDR2 is YFSETQ in the germline V gene. The ends lost 2 bases at V and 3 bases at J; junction bases unmatched: 4. CDR3 in DNA: TGCGCCAGCAGCTTCACTAGCGGCAACTACGAGCAGTACTTC. It codes for CASSFTSGNYEQYF.

This clonotype was observed at least ten times. The chain employs TRBV6-1 and TRBJ2-7; a weak D match, TRBD1 (6 bases). The germline CDR1 and CDR2 sequences are MNHNS and SASEGT. Trimming left V 4 bases short and J 0 bases short, with 16 bases between. There are 16 residues in the CDR3. The CDR3 here is CASSAAVDRASYEQYF. CDR3 in DNA: TGTGCCAGCAGTGCGGCCGTGGACAGAGCCTCCTACGAGCAGTACTTC.

The table lists this clonotype with a few counts. This chain links TRBV7-2 with TRBJ2-1; TRBD1 might be the D (5 bases). The CDR3 sequence is 15 residues long. The ends were cut back, 2 bases at V and 7 bases at J, with 15 bases in the middle. Germline V gene data show CDR1 as SGHTA and CDR2 as FQGNSA. The CDR3 loop is CASSLIGQGINEQFF. CDR3 DNA: TGTGCCAGCAGCTTAATCGGCCAGGGAATTAATGAGCAGTTCTTC.

In regard to this clonotype: A much larger clone is a single base away; this may be a read error. The rearrangement links TRBV5-1 to TRBJ2-1; TRBD2 aligns across 8 bases. From germline, CDR1 is SGHRS and CDR2 YFSETQ. The CDR3 has 14 amino acids. The CDR3 nucleotides read TGCGCCAGCAGCCTCGAGCGGGGGTACGATGAGCGGTTCTTC. Protein sequence: CASSLERGYDERFF.

The gene calls are TRBV6-5 and TRBJ2-7; D ambiguous. Germline V CDR1 and CDR2: MNHEY, SVGAGI. There are 14 residues in the CDR3. The ends were cut back, 6 bases at V and 0 bases at J, with 12 bases in the middle. CDR3 protein: CASSYSPSSYEQYF. CDR3 DNA: TGTGCCAGCAGCTACAGTCCTAGCTCCTACGAGCAGTACTTC.